The 19 T cell receptor beta chains below were found in one sample sequenced in a study of radiation and T cells in renal cell carcinoma. Sequencing used immunoSEQ multiplex PCR; TCRdb keeps in-frame clones, though not all of them. The sample records 130,000 or so clones, roughly 80% being singletons. The time point denotes: baseline pretreatment blood. Treatment specified: 15 Gy SBRT to primary tumor, nephrectomy 4 weeks later. The material sequenced was blood, taken from a patient whose treatment included radiotherapy and nephrectomy. The source of these receptors is a woman between 50 and 59 years old with renal cell carcinoma.

The V and J genes are TRBV7-2 and TRBJ2-3; D is unclear. Looked up from germline, CDR1 is SGHTA and CDR2 is FQGNSA. The V end was cut by 5 bases, the J end by 6 bases, with 9 bases between. The CDR3 runs to 12 residues. CDR3 amino acids: CASSRRLDTQYF. CDR3 coding DNA: TGTGCCAGCAGCCGTCGCTTGGATACGCAGTATTTT.

The chain recombines TRBV28 with TRBJ2-7, with D perhaps TRBD1 (5 bases). V was trimmed by 1 base and J by 3 bases, leaving 7 bases between them. Germline V lookup: CDR1 MDHEN, CDR2 SYDVKM. The CDR3 spans 13 residues. As DNA, the CDR3 is TGTGCCAGCAGTTTATACCAGGGCTACGAGCAGTACTTC. Protein product: CASSLYQGYEQYF.

This clone was recorded only once. This sequence joins TRBV7-2 and TRBJ1-5; TRBD1 matches 9 bases. This CDR3 has 15 amino acids. V gave up 0 bases and J gave up 7 bases; unmatched junction bases: 4. From germline, CDR1 is SGHTA and CDR2 FQGNSA. The CDR3 nucleotides are TGTGCCAGCAGCTTAGCCGGGACAGGGACCCAGCCCCAGCATTTT. Translated, it gives CASSLAGTGTQPQHF.

A few counts support this clone. The rearrangement links TRBV27 to TRBJ1-2; D unclear. The CDR3 has 13 residues. The V end lost 2 bases, the J end lost 0 bases, and 4 bases lay between the germline ends. Germline lookup yields CDR1 MNHEY and CDR2 SMNVEV (reference sequence). The chain's CDR3 is CASSLGPNYGYTF. CDR3 DNA sequence: TGTGCCAGCAGTTTAGGTCCTAACTATGGCTACACCTTC.

This chain links TRBV6-5 with TRBJ2-7, with 9 bases matching TRBD2. The trim removed 0 bases at V and 1 base at J, leaving 1 base unmatched. The germline gives CDR1 MNHEY, CDR2 SVGAGI. The CDR3 sequence is 15 residues long. CDR3 loop: CASSYSTSGSYEQYF. The CDR3, as DNA: TGTGCCAGCAGTTACTCGACTAGCGGATCCTACGAGCAGTACTTC.

CDR3 in amino acids: CARPGTEPYEQYF. CDR3 DNA: TGTGCCAGACCAGGGACTGAACCCTACGAGCAGTACTTC. The J gene is TRBJ2-7, the V gene TRBV4-2, with D possibly matching TRBD2 (6 bases). Looked up from germline, CDR1 is LGHNA and CDR2 is YNFKEQ. Trimming pared 9 bases from V and 2 bases from J, leaving 14 bases between. This CDR3 has 13 residues.

The chain combines TRBV4-3 with TRBJ2-2, with 9 bases aligning to TRBD2. The CDR3 covers 16 residues. Looked up from germline, CDR1 is LGHNA and CDR2 is YSLEER. J lost 2 bases, V lost 6 bases, and 7 bases had no gene match. The DNA for the CDR3 is TGCGCCAGCAGTCACGGACTAGCGATCAACACCGGGGAGCTGTTTTTT. Protein product: CASSHGLAINTGELFF.

This clone was picked up a small number of times. The rearrangement uses TRBV7-9 and TRBJ1-4; D is possibly TRBD1 (5 bases). V lost 7 bases and J 8 bases, leaving 14 bases between the germline ends. Germline loops: CDR1 SEHNR, CDR2 FQNEAQ (reference sequence). This CDR3 comprises 13 residues. The CDR3 bases are TGTGCCAGCATCCCCGGGGGGTACGAAAAACTGTTTTTT. This codes for CASIPGGYEKLFF.

V and J are TRBV5-1 and TRBJ2-3; D is undetermined. V was shortened by 3 bases and J by 6 bases, with 8 bases between the two germline ends. CDR1 is SGHRS and CDR2 is YFSETQ in the germline V gene. The CDR3 totals 12 residues. CDR3 region: CASSSTMDTQYF. CDR3 bases: TGCGCCAGCAGCTCCACCATGGATACGCAGTATTTT.

The chain links TRBV7-3 to TRBJ2-6; TRBD1 matches at 7 bases. Germline V CDR1 and CDR2: SGHTA, FQGTGA. After removal of 2 bases from V and 3 bases from J, the junction contained 7 bases not matched to a gene. The CDR3 consists of 17 residues. The CDR3 DNA reads TGTGCCAGCAGCTTACCTATAGACAGGGATGGGGCCAACGTCCTGACTTTC. This gives the protein CASSLPIDRDGANVLTF. Variable domain in full (rest from reference TRBV7-3 and TRBJ2-6): GAGVSQTPSNKVTEKGKYVELRCDPISGHTALYWYRQSLGQGPEFLIYFQGTGAADDSGLPNDRFFAVRPEGSVSTLKIQRTERGDSAVYLCASSLPIDRDGANVLTFGAGSRLTVL.

J is TRBJ1-5 and V is TRBV11-2, with D tentatively TRBD1 (6 bases). Germline V lookup: CDR1 SGHAT, CDR2 FQNNGV. The V and J ends lost 1 base and 1 base respectively, with 11 bases between them. The CDR3 is 16 amino acids. CDR3 loop: CASSLGRGPSNQPQHF. CDR3 in DNA: TGTGCCAGCAGCTTAGGCAGGGGACCGAGCAATCAGCCCCAGCATTTT.

This rearrangement joins TRBV19 to TRBJ1-2, with D perhaps matching TRBD1 (6 bases). The germline V gene has CDR1 LNHDA and CDR2 SQIVND (reference sequence). The CDR3 is 15 amino acids. The V and J ends lost 5 bases and 1 base respectively, with 14 bases between them. The DNA of the CDR3 is TGTGCCAGTAGTTCTACAGGGACACATAACTATGGCTACACCTTC. It is translated as CASSSTGTHNYGYTF.

The chain employs TRBV5-1 and TRBJ2-1; D gene unclear. Trimming stripped 4 bases from V and 7 bases from J, with 12 bases between. Per germline, CDR1 SGHRS and CDR2 YFSETQ. This CDR3 is 13 amino acids long. CDR3 sequence reads: CASSASPGNEQFF. CDR3 DNA sequence: TGCGCCAGCAGCGCGAGTCCTGGGAATGAGCAGTTCTTC.

The chain is built from TRBV29-1 and TRBJ2-7; a weak D match, TRBD1 (6 bases). Germline CDR1 reads SQVTM; CDR2 reads ANQGSEA. The CDR3 is 14 residues long. Deletions cut 4 bases from V and 0 bases from J, with 13 bases between. The DNA for the CDR3 is TGCAGCGTTGTCGTAACAGGGAGCTCCTACGAGCAGTACTTC. Its translation is CSVVVTGSSYEQYF.

The J gene is TRBJ1-5, the V gene TRBV27; 10 nucleotides agree with TRBD1. The junction had 3 bases not matched to a gene; V was cut back by 3 bases and J by 4 bases. Germline values: CDR1 MNHEY, CDR2 SMNVEV (reference sequence). The CDR3 runs 15 residues. CDR3 DNA sequence: TGTGCCAGCAGTTTCGGACAGGGGGGGAATCAGCCCCAGCATTTT. Protein sequence: CASSFGQGGNQPQHF.

The sample holds one count of this clone. V gene TRBV19 combines with J gene TRBJ2-2, with TRBD1 identical over 7 bases. V shed 6 bases and J 0 bases; nucleotides not matched to a gene: 1. The CDR3 covers 14 residues. Germline CDR1 is LNHDA and CDR2 is SQIVND (reference sequence). Written as DNA, the CDR3 is TGTGCCAGTAGGACAGGGTCGAACACCGGGGAGCTGTTTTTT. It translates to CASRTGSNTGELFF.

A few counts support this clone. This chain links TRBV4-1 with TRBJ1-1; no firm D call. There are 14 residues in the CDR3. The V end lost 4 bases, the J end lost 0 bases, and 9 bases lay between the germline ends. The germline V gene encodes CDR1 MGHRA and CDR2 YSYEKL. The DNA for the CDR3 is TGCGCCAGCAGCCGCGCAGAGATGAACACTGAAGCTTTCTTT. It yields the protein CASSRAEMNTEAFF.

The chain uses TRBV6-1 and TRBJ1-2; 7 bases are a match to TRBD1. This CDR3 is 12 amino acids long. The germline CDR1 and CDR2 sequences are MNHNS and SASEGT. V shed 9 bases and J 4 bases; nucleotides not matched to a gene: 5. The CDR3 DNA reads as TGTGCCAGGGGGGAGGGGGCCTATGGCTACACCTTC. As protein: CARGEGAYGYTF.

The table lists this clone with a count of one. This sequence joins TRBV5-1 and TRBJ2-1; a weak D match, TRBD2 (6 bases). The CDR3 has 17 amino acids. V was cut by 0 bases and J by 1 base, with 14 bases left in between. Germline V CDR1 and CDR2: SGHRS, YFSETQ. The CDR3 DNA sequence: TGCGCCAGCAGCTTGGCCGCCGGGAGTAGTTCCTACAATGAGCAGTTCTTC. It yields the protein CASSLAAGSSSYNEQFF.